This T cell receptor beta chain is from a study of T cells in Graves' hyperthyroidism and ophthalmopathy. The overall study: Peripheral blood specimens were obtained at initial diagnosis, prior to any treatment.

This clonotype showed up many times. The antigen remains undetermined. In the ophthalmopathy cohort, Clinical Activity Score was at least 3, NOSPECS grade at least 4, and duration under 3 months. On the basis of clinical symptoms, serum thyroxine and TRAb, thyroid ultrasound and orbital computed tomography, diagnoses were made. Study observations and caveats: Most clonotypes that expanded in the thyroid above 0.001 also showed up in blood.

In germline, CDR1 is DFQATT, CDR2 SNEGSKA (reference sequence). This CDR3 comprises 12 residues. Deletions cut 5 bases from V and 5 bases from J, with 12 bases between. TCR beta CDR3 region amplification was performed from RNA transcripts. TCR CDR3 regions were first amplified by RT-PCR with HTBI primers. TCRdb ran MiXCR on the multiplex PCR reads and lists one entry per CDR3 protein. The repertoire holds approximately 600,000 distinct CDR3 sequences, with 14% as singletons. The sequence came from a woman aged 18-30 years with Graves' ophthalmopathy. The chain links TRBV20-1 to TRBJ2-5; weak D call: TRBD2 (6 bases). The source material was blood. CDR3 amino acids: CSASSVWETQYF. Here the CDR3 DNA reads TGCAGTGCTTCTAGCGTTTGGGAGACCCAGTACTTC.